Presented here are 18 T cell receptor beta chains from one specimen sequenced in a study of early T cells in non-severe SARS-CoV-2 infection. TCRdb re-called the 5' RACE reads with MiXCR, one entry per CDR3 protein. The sample yields some 61,000 distinct CDR3 sequences, approximately 10% seen once. Sequencing was done on a sample of whole blood. These receptors all come from an adult who was a healthcare worker with PCR-confirmed SARS-CoV-2 infection or an uninfected control (not recorded which).

This clonotype turned up a few times. The chain links TRBV4-1 to TRBJ2-3, with unresolved D. The V and J ends lost 1 base and 6 bases respectively, with 8 bases between them. The CDR3 has 13 residues. Germline V gene sequence: CDR1 MGHRA, CDR2 YSYEKL. The DNA of the CDR3 is TGCGCCAGCAGCCAAGTCGGCCCCGATACGCAGTATTTT. This sequence encodes CASSQVGPDTQYF.

This chain uses TRBV11-2 with TRBJ1-1, with D perhaps TRBD1 (6 bases). There are 16 residues in the CDR3. From germline, CDR1 is SGHAT and CDR2 FQNNGV. Between the trimmed V and J ends, which lost 0 bases and 5 bases, there was a span of 16 bases. This CDR3 is CASSLEGHATGTEAFF. DNA for the CDR3: TGTGCCAGCAGCTTAGAGGGACACGCCACTGGTACTGAAGCTTTCTTT.

In its sample, this clonotype was seen a few times. The J gene is TRBJ2-6, the V gene TRBV3-1; no clear D. Germline V CDR1 and CDR2: LGHDT, YNNKEL (reference sequence). The CDR3 length is 16 residues. V lost 0 bases and J lost 0, with 6 bases in between. CDR3 DNA: TGTGCCAGCAGCCAAGATCTAGTCTCTGGGGCCAACGTCCTGACTTTC. Encoded protein: CASSQDLVSGANVLTF.

Many counts were recorded for this clonotype. The rearrangement joins TRBV7-6 to TRBJ1-3; 7 bases match TRBD1. Germline V gene sequence: CDR1 SGHVS, CDR2 FNYEAQ. This CDR3 is 16 amino acids long. V was clipped by 5 bases and J by 4 bases; unmatched bases: 11. The CDR3 coding sequence is TGTGCCAGCAGCGCCAAGGACGGAGGGGGCGGAAACACCATATATTTT. It yields the protein CASSAKDGGGGNTIYF.

This chain connects TRBV9 to TRBJ1-1; possible D gene TRBD1, 5 bases. Deletions cut 0 bases from V and 4 bases from J, with 13 bases between. The CDR3 covers 15 residues. Germline CDR1 reads SGDLS; CDR2 reads YYNGEE. CDR3 residues: CASSVGPGRSTEAFF. Written as DNA, the CDR3 is TGTGCCAGCAGCGTAGGGCCAGGGCGAAGCACTGAAGCTTTCTTT.

This clonotype was seen at least ten times. The rearrangement joins TRBV20-1 to TRBJ2-7; D uncertain. The length of the CDR3 is 13 residues. V was cut by 3 bases and J by 0 bases, with 9 bases left in between. The germline V gene encodes CDR1 DFQATT and CDR2 SNEGSKA (reference sequence). Written as DNA, the CDR3 is TGCAGTGCTAGGCTTCTAAGCTCCTACGAGCAGTACTTC. It is translated as CSARLLSSYEQYF.

This clonotype was counted only a few times. The J gene is TRBJ2-1, the V gene TRBV7-9; 9 bases are a match to TRBD1. Losses at the gene ends were 10 bases for V and 7 bases for J; bases not matched to a gene: 5. CDR3 size: 12 residues. Germline assignment: CDR1 SEHNR and CDR2 FQNEAQ (reference sequence). The DNA of the CDR3 is TGTGCCACCGGACAGGGGATGAATGAGCAGTTCTTC. Translated, it gives CATGQGMNEQFF. The full variable domain, in which reference TRBV7-9 and TRBJ2-1 provide the parts outside the CDR3, is DTGVSQNPRHKITKRGQNVTFRCDPISEHNRLYWYRQTLGQGPEFLTYFQNEAQLEKSRLLSDRFSAERPKGSFSTLEIQRTEQGDSAMYLCATGQGMNEQFFGPGTRLTVL.

V gene TRBV12-3 or TRBV12-4 combines with J gene TRBJ2-3; D is perhaps TRBD1 or TRBD2 (5 bases each). The CDR3 is 17 residues long. Trimming took 4 bases from V and 0 from J, leaving 17 bases between them. The CDR3 DNA reads TGTGCCAGCAGTTATCAAGGGACGTTATCTAGCACAGATACGCAGTATTTT. It specifies CASSYQGTLSSTDTQYF.

This clonotype has more than one count but fewer than ten. This sequence joins TRBV4-1 and TRBJ2-1; 11 nucleotides align to TRBD2. This CDR3 has 18 residues. CDR1 is MGHRA and CDR2 is YSYEKL in the germline V gene. Trimming at V came to 0 bases and at J to 6 bases, leaving 10 bases not matched to a gene. The CDR3 region has the DNA TGCGCCAGCAGCCAAGAATTCGGGACTAGCGGTCTAATCAATGAGCAGTTCTTC. Amino acids: CASSQEFGTSGLINEQFF.

The table lists this clonotype with many counts. The chain has TRBV7-9 and TRBJ2-3; D possibly corresponds to TRBD2 (6 bases). From germline, CDR1 is SEHNR and CDR2 FQNEAQ (reference sequence). The CDR3 is 17 residues long. V lost 5 bases, J lost 1 base, and 19 bases lay in between. CDR3: CASSLGSGGGRTDTQYF. CDR3 in DNA: TGTGCCAGCAGCCTGGGGTCCGGGGGAGGTCGCACAGATACGCAGTATTTT. The whole variable domain, filled in from reference TRBV7-9 and TRBJ2-3, reads DTGVSQNPRHKITKRGQNVTFRCDPISEHNRLYWYRQTLGQGPEFLTYFQNEAQLEKSRLLSDRFSAERPKGSFSTLEIQRTEQGDSAMYLCASSLGSGGGRTDTQYFGPGTRLTVL.

V is TRBV2 and J is TRBJ2-3, with a weak D call TRBD2 (6 bases). Germline-derived CDR1 and CDR2 are SNHLY and FYNNEI. The CDR3 is 17 residues long. Trimming removed 2 bases from V and 0 bases from J, with 15 bases in between. The DNA for the CDR3 is TGTGCCAGCAGTGAATGGGACTTAGCGGAGAGCACAGATACGCAGTATTTT. This gives the protein CASSEWDLAESTDTQYF.

This chain uses TRBV12-3 or TRBV12-4 with TRBJ2-3; 9 positions agree with TRBD2. This CDR3 comprises 16 residues. Trimming took 6 bases from V and 4 from J; bases not matched to a gene: 11. CDR3 protein: CASSPSSGVGPDTQYF. The DNA for the CDR3 is TGTGCCAGCAGCCCCTCTAGCGGGGTTGGGCCAGATACGCAGTATTTT.

This clonotype was counted a few times. The chain carries TRBV6-2 or TRBV6-3 and TRBJ2-7; unclear D gene. Trimming left V 1 base short and J 2 bases short, with 9 bases between. Germline values: CDR1 MNHEY, CDR2 SVGEGT. This CDR3 region has 14 residues. In DNA, the CDR3 is TGTGCCAGCAGTTACTTGGACGCCGCCTACGAGCAGTACTTC. This translates into CASSYLDAAYEQYF.

This clonotype was seen a handful of times. The chain couples TRBV3-1 to TRBJ1-2; D is unclear. Germline V gene data show CDR1 as LGHDT and CDR2 as YNNKEL (reference sequence). This CDR3 spans 16 amino acids. The V end lost 4 bases, the J end lost 5 bases, and 20 bases lay between the germline ends. CDR3 protein: CASSPRGSRTQYGYTF. CDR3 coding DNA: TGTGCCAGCAGCCCCCGGGGATCCAGGACGCAGTATGGCTACACCTTC.

The chain's CDR3 is CASSPPDRFNEQFF. The CDR3 bases are TGTGCCAGCAGTCCCCCCGACAGATTCAATGAGCAGTTCTTC. This chain connects TRBV6-6 to TRBJ2-1; the D gene is possibly TRBD1 (5 bases). V was clipped by 5 bases and J by 6 bases, with 14 bases between them. The germline V gene has CDR1 MNHNY and CDR2 SVGAGI (reference sequence). The CDR3 runs to 14 residues.

This clonotype was counted at least ten times. A read error may produce the germline difference seen at one junction end. The chain is built from TRBV12-3 or TRBV12-4 and TRBJ1-2, with D possibly matching TRBD1 (5 bases). This CDR3 is 11 amino acids long. CDR3 loop: CASSHNRRPHF. In nucleotides, the CDR3 is TGTGCCAGCAGTCACAACAGGCGCCCCCACTTC.

This chain uses TRBV7-9 with TRBJ2-5; tentative D call: TRBD1 (5 bases). The CDR3 totals 16 residues. The germline CDR1 and CDR2 sequences are SEHNR and FQNEAQ (reference sequence). V was shortened by 7 bases and J by 5 bases, with 23 bases between the two germline ends. CDR3 in amino acids: CASTYDTRTMSETQYF. The CDR3, as DNA: TGTGCCAGCACGTACGACACGAGGACAATGAGTGAGACCCAGTACTTC.

This clonotype came up many times. J is TRBJ1-2 and V is TRBV30, with 7 nucleotides matching TRBD1. The CDR3 totals 13 residues. Trimming took 0 bases from V and 6 from J; bases not matched to a gene: 4. Germline CDR1 and CDR2: GTSNPN and SVGIG (reference sequence). The CDR3, as DNA: TGTGCCTGGAGTGTAAAAGGGGGCGATGGCTACACCTTC. Translated, it gives CAWSVKGGDGYTF.